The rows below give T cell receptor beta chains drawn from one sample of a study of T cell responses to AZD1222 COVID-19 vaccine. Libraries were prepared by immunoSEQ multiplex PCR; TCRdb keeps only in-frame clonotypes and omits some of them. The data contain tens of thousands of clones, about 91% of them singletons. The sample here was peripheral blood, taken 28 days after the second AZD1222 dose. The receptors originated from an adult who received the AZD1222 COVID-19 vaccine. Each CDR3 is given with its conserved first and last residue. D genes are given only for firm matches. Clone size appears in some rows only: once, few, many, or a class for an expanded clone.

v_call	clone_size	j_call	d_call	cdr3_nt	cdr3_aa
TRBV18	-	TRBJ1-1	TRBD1	TGTGCCAGCTCACGACAGGGGGCGAATTGGAACACTGAAGCTTTCTTT	CASSRQGANWNTEAFF
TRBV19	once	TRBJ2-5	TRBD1	TGTGCCAGTAGTCGGCAGGGGGAAGAGACCCAGTACTTC	CASSRQGEETQYF
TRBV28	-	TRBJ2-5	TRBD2	TGTGCCAGCAGTCCCCTGAGCGGGATCATAGGGGAGACCCAGTACTTC	CASSPLSGIIGETQYF
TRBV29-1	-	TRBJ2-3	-	TGCAGCGTTGATAAGGCGGATACGCAGTATTTT	CSVDKADTQYF
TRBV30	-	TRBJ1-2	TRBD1	TGTGCCTGGAGTGAGACAGGGTATGGCTACACCTTC	CAWSETGYGYTF
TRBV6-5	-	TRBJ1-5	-	TGTGCCAGCAGGGCCCAGTGGGGCGACAATCAGCCCCAGCATTTT	CASRAQWGDNQPQHF
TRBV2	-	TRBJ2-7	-	TGTGCCAGCAGCCTGGAGTTTTACGAGCAGTACTTC	CASSLEFYEQYF
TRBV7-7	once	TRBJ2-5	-	TGTGCCAGCAGCTACAATAGCCAACCCCAAGAGACCCAGTACTTC	CASSYNSQPQETQYF
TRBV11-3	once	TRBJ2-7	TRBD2	TGTGCCAGCAGCTCGGGGACTAGCGGGAGACCGTACTTC	CASSSGTSGRPYF
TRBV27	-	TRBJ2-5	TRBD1	TGTGCCAGCAGTCGGACAGGGGGTTTGGAGACCCAGTACTTC	CASSRTGGLETQYF
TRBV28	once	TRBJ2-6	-	TGTGCCAGCAGCACTACAGGGTCCGGGGCCAACGTCCTGACTTTC	CASSTTGSGANVLTF